This TCR beta chain emerged from a study of T cells after yellow fever vaccination. General study results and limits: Booster sampling recovered most clones from primary vaccination (nearly 98% CD4, around 88% CD8). Clonotypes appearing in both CD4 and CD8 compartments existed, and their share was small.

5'RACE template switching added a universal primer site and UMIs to TCR cDNA. A single record per CDR3 protein comes from TCRdb applying MiXCR to the 5' RACE reads. The table shows a few hundred thousand distinct CDR3 sequences, with 8% to 9.5% occurring only once. Germline V gives CDR1 DFQATT, CDR2 SNEGSKA (reference sequence). CDR3 length equals 16 residues. The germline V and J ends were trimmed by 1 base and 1 base, with 11 bases remaining between them. This clonotype has only a few counts. Its antigen remains unidentified. The gene calls are TRBV20-1 and TRBJ1-6; tentative D call: TRBD1 (5 bases). The TCR was taken from a man aged 18 to 29 who received the YFV17D yellow fever vaccine. The input for sequencing was PBMCs, taken around 45 days after the first yellow fever vaccination. CDR3 region: CSARARGRSYNSPLHF. DNA of the CDR3: TGCAGTGCTAGAGCGCGGGGGAGGTCCTATAATTCACCCCTCCACTTT.